This TCR beta chain was sequenced in a study of cytomegalovirus exposure and HLA in healthy donors. 13 Jbeta primers and 60 Vbeta primers were used for the PCR. Clones were read by immunoSEQ multiplex PCR, and TCRdb kept only the in-frame ones, dropping some. Counted here are under 200,000 clones, around 85% occurring once; the ten biggest clones make up about 9.3%. In germline, CDR1 is SEHNR, CDR2 FQNEAQ (reference sequence). The CDR3 spans 13 residues. Comments on this clone: At one end the junction does not follow the germline gene, possibly because of a read error.

Specimen: PBMCs. The sequence derives from a man aged 18 to 29 in good health and CMV-seropositive. The J gene is TRBJ2-3, the V gene TRBV7-9, with a possible D match to TRBD2 (5 bases). Here the CDR3 DNA reads TGTTCCAGCAGCTTAGCGACGGGGGATACGCAGTATTTT. Translating gives CSSSLATGDTQYF.